Each of the 15 T cell receptor beta chains below was sequenced from the same sample in a study of untreated major depressive disorder. Repertoires were generated with immunoSEQ multiplex PCR, while TCRdb's copy carries only in-frame clones and drops some. Among approximately 21,000 clones listed, 85% to 90% were seen once. Input material: CD4+ T cells from PBMCs. The receptors stem from a woman aged 40 to 50 in good health.

The chain employs TRBV18 and TRBJ2-5; either TRBD1 or TRBD2 may supply D (6 bases each). This CDR3 contains 14 residues. The ends were cut back, 0 bases at V and 5 bases at J, with 10 bases in the middle. CDR1 and CDR2 (germline): KGHSH, LQKENI. DNA for the CDR3: TGTGCCAGCTCACCACCGGGGGGCGTCGAGACCCAGTACTTC. Amino acid sequence: CASSPPGGVETQYF.

The chain carries TRBV11-2 and TRBJ2-3, with D possibly TRBD2 on 5 matching bases. Looked up from germline, CDR1 is SGHAT and CDR2 is FQNNGV. V was trimmed by 6 bases and J by 0 bases, leaving 19 bases between them. This CDR3 has 17 amino acids. CDR3 region: CASRLRSGLVSTDTQYF. The CDR3 coding sequence is TGTGCCAGCAGGCTAAGAAGCGGACTCGTGAGCACAGATACGCAGTATTTT.

This rearrangement joins TRBV4-2 to TRBJ1-6; 8 positions match TRBD1. V shed 5 bases and J 2 bases; nucleotides not matched to a gene: 5. From germline, CDR1 is LGHNA and CDR2 YNFKEQ. The CDR3 covers 16 residues. The CDR3 DNA sequence: TGTGCCAGCAGCAAGGACAGGGTAACCTATAATTCACCCCTCCACTTT. This translates into CASSKDRVTYNSPLHF.

The chain has TRBV18 and TRBJ1-2; 7 bases line up with TRBD1. The trim removed 6 bases at V and 1 base at J, leaving 5 bases unmatched. The CDR3 loop spans 14 amino acids. Germline V CDR1 and CDR2: KGHSH, LQKENI. The DNA of the CDR3 is TGTGCCAGCTCCACTACAGGGGATAACTATGGCTACACCTTC. This encodes CASSTTGDNYGYTF.

This clone occurred a few times. The J gene is TRBJ1-1, the V gene TRBV28; D uncertain. This CDR3 contains 11 residues. The V end was cut by 6 bases, the J end by 1 base, with 3 bases between. CDR1 is MDHEN, CDR2 SYDVKM, per germline. CDR3 protein: CASRGNTEAFF. The CDR3 DNA reads TGTGCCAGCAGGGGGAACACTGAAGCTTTCTTT.

V usage is TRBV30 and J usage is TRBJ1-1, with a possible D match to TRBD1 (5 bases). CDR3 length: 11 amino acids. The V end was cut by 4 bases, the J end by 6 bases, with 9 bases between. Germline CDR1 is GTSNPN and CDR2 is SVGIG (reference sequence). This CDR3 is CAWTAGPEAFF. In nucleotides, the CDR3 is TGTGCCTGGACTGCGGGGCCTGAAGCTTTCTTT.

The chain is built from TRBV5-1 and TRBJ1-1; D not certain. Trimming took 7 bases from V and 4 from J, leaving 11 bases between them. Germline CDR1 reads SGHRS; CDR2 reads YFSETQ. The CDR3 sequence is 12 residues long. In nucleotides, the CDR3 is TGCGCCAGCGGAGACGGACTCACTGAAGCTTTCTTT. It yields the protein CASGDGLTEAFF.

This chain connects TRBV19 to TRBJ2-3; D might be TRBD1 or TRBD2, each matching 6 bases. Per germline, CDR1 LNHDA and CDR2 SQIVND (reference sequence). Trimming cost V 1 base and J 8 bases, with 16 bases left between them. The CDR3 loop spans 15 amino acids. CDR3 in DNA: TGTGCCAGTAGTATAGGTGGCGGGGAAGGGGGTACGCAGTATTTT. This translates into CASSIGGGEGGTQYF.

This clone has more than one count but fewer than ten. The J gene is TRBJ1-4, the V gene TRBV5-4, with 7 bases that match TRBD1. Germline CDR1 is SGHNT and CDR2 is YYREEE (reference sequence). This CDR3 contains 15 residues. After removal of 4 bases from V and 8 bases from J, the junction contained 11 bases not matched to a gene. The DNA for the CDR3 is TGTGCCAGCAGCCCCTATCAGGGGGGAAAAGAAAAACTGTTTTTT. Translated, it gives CASSPYQGGKEKLFF.

The chain employs TRBV7-2 and TRBJ2-1, with TRBD2 matching 10 bases. V gave up 5 bases and J gave up 6 bases; unmatched junction bases: 7. The CDR3 covers 15 residues. CDR1 is SGHTA, CDR2 FQGNSA, per germline. Here the CDR3 DNA reads TGTGCCAGCAGCCAAAGGACTAGCGGCATCAATGAGCAGTTCTTC. This codes for CASSQRTSGINEQFF. The full variable domain, with the rest looked up from reference TRBV7-2 and TRBJ2-1, is GAGVSQSPSNKVTEKGKDVELRCDPISGHTALYWYRQSLGQGLEFLIYFQGNSAPDKSGLPSDRFSAERTGGSVSTLTIQRTQQEDSAVYLCASSQRTSGINEQFFGPGTRLTVL.

The rearrangement uses TRBV18 and TRBJ1-1, with D tentatively TRBD1 (5 bases). Germline CDR1 and CDR2: KGHSH and LQKENI. Trimming took 3 bases from V and 6 from J, leaving 17 bases between them. This CDR3 contains 15 residues. This chain's CDR3 is CASSPEGVVEAEAFF. CDR3 nucleotides: TGTGCCAGCTCACCGGAAGGGGTGGTCGAGGCTGAAGCTTTCTTT.

A single count supports this clone. V gene TRBV6-4 combines with J gene TRBJ1-1; D possibly corresponds to TRBD1 (5 bases). V dropped 6 bases and J dropped 4 bases, with 9 bases sitting between them. The CDR3 totals 12 residues. Germline assignment: CDR1 MRHNA and CDR2 SNTAGT. This CDR3 is CASRPRGTEAFF. The CDR3 DNA reads as TGTGCCAGCAGGCCGAGGGGCACTGAAGCTTTCTTT.

The CDR3 loop reads CASSQDALETQYF. The CDR3 bases are TGCGCCAGCAGCCAAGATGCGTTAGAGACCCAGTACTTC. The rearrangement uses TRBV4-3 and TRBJ2-5; D not resolved. Germline lookup yields CDR1 LGHNA and CDR2 YSLEER. This CDR3 spans 13 amino acids. V was pared by 0 bases and J by 4 bases, with 6 bases between.

The V and J genes are TRBV5-8 and TRBJ2-5; TRBD2 might be the D (5 bases). Trimming shortened V by 3 bases and J by 5 bases, and 17 bases separated the two germline ends. CDR1 and CDR2 (germline): SGHTS, YDEGEE. The CDR3 consists of 15 residues. The chain's CDR3 is CASSSAAGFWETQYF. The CDR3 nucleotides read TGTGCCAGCAGCTCCGCTGCGGGTTTTTGGGAGACCCAGTACTTC.

A few counts support this clone. The rearrangement joins TRBV5-1 to TRBJ1-1; possibly TRBD1 for D (6 bases). Germline CDR1 and CDR2: SGHRS and YFSETQ. The V gene lost 0 bases and the J gene lost 3 bases, with 12 bases spanning the gap. The CDR3 sequence is 15 residues long. CDR3 protein: CASSLGQVGYTEAFF. In DNA, the CDR3 is TGCGCCAGCAGCTTGGGACAGGTCGGATACACTGAAGCTTTCTTT.